Listed below are T cell receptor beta chains from one sample, sequenced in a study of blood T cell repertoires in COVID-19. This table comes from immunoSEQ multiplex PCR, and its TCRdb copy is limited to in-frame clones, with some not included. The sample includes 130,000 to 150,000 clones, 88% of them seen just once. Material: peripheral blood. The receptors were sampled from a man between 65 and 79 years old with acute or convalescent COVID-19. Each CDR3 is given with its conserved first and last residue. A D gene is named only where the DNA matches it firmly. Only some rows state a clone size, as once, few, many or a class for expanded clones.

V gene: TRBV3-1/TRBV3-2
D gene: -
clone size: -
J gene: TRBJ2-7
CDR3 length: 14
CDR3 protein: CASRKGAGTYEQYF
CDR3 DNA: TGTGCCAGCAGAAAGGGGGCAGGGACTTACGAGCAGTACTTC

V gene: TRBV18
D gene: TRBD1
clone size: -
J gene: TRBJ2-7
CDR3 length: 13
CDR3 protein: CASSWDRDYEQYF
CDR3 DNA: TGTGCCAGCTCATGGGACAGAGACTACGAGCAGTACTTC

V gene: TRBV6-6
D gene: -
clone size: once
J gene: TRBJ1-3
CDR3 length: 14
CDR3 protein: CASIGTSSGNTIYF
CDR3 DNA: TGTGCCAGCATTGGCACCTCCTCTGGAAACACCATATATTTT

V gene: TRBV5-1
D gene: TRBD1
clone size: -
J gene: TRBJ1-1
CDR3 length: 12
CDR3 protein: CASSLIGGQAFF
CDR3 DNA: TGCGCCAGCAGCTTGATAGGGGGCCAAGCTTTCTTT

V gene: TRBV6-4
D gene: TRBD1
clone size: -
J gene: TRBJ2-4
CDR3 length: 12
CDR3 protein: CASSVGQGPKYF
CDR3 DNA: TGTGCCAGCAGTGTCGGACAGGGCCCGAAGTACTTC

V gene: TRBV5-5
D gene: -
clone size: -
J gene: TRBJ1-5
CDR3 length: 14
CDR3 protein: CASSLEGGGQPQHF
CDR3 DNA: TGTGCCAGCAGCTTGGAAGGGGGAGGGCAGCCCCAGCATTTT

V gene: TRBV11-2
D gene: -
clone size: -
J gene: TRBJ1-2
CDR3 length: 16
CDR3 protein: CASSLFRDSMLYGYTF
CDR3 DNA: TGTGCCAGCAGCTTATTTCGGGACTCAATGCTCTATGGCTACACCTTC

V gene: TRBV5-4
D gene: -
clone size: -
J gene: TRBJ2-7
CDR3 length: 15
CDR3 protein: CASSLGGGRSYEQYF
CDR3 DNA: TGTGCCAGCAGCTTGGGGGGGGGCCGCTCCTACGAGCAGTACTTC

V gene: TRBV20-1
D gene: -
clone size: -
J gene: TRBJ2-1
CDR3 length: 11
CDR3 protein: CSASERSEQFF
CDR3 DNA: TGCAGTGCTAGTGAACGGTCAGAGCAGTTCTTC

V gene: TRBV29-1
D gene: TRBD1
clone size: -
J gene: TRBJ1-1
CDR3 length: 14
CDR3 protein: CSVDRTGLATEAFF
CDR3 DNA: TGCAGCGTTGACAGGACAGGGTTAGCAACTGAAGCTTTCTTT

V gene: TRBV7-2
D gene: TRBD1
clone size: -
J gene: TRBJ1-4
CDR3 length: 15
CDR3 protein: CASSPEQGSNEKLFF
CDR3 DNA: TGTGCCAGCAGCCCAGAACAGGGGAGTAATGAAAAACTGTTTTTT

V gene: TRBV6-5
D gene: TRBD1
clone size: once
J gene: TRBJ2-1
CDR3 length: 14
CDR3 protein: CASIRDRGLGEQFF
CDR3 DNA: TGTGCCAGCATCCGGGACAGGGGTTTAGGTGAGCAGTTCTTC

V gene: TRBV5-1
D gene: -
clone size: -
J gene: TRBJ2-2
CDR3 length: 14
CDR3 protein: CASSLQGFTGELFF
CDR3 DNA: TGCGCCAGCAGCTTACAGGGATTCACCGGGGAGCTGTTTTTT

V gene: TRBV7-9
D gene: -
clone size: -
J gene: TRBJ2-2
CDR3 length: 15
CDR3 protein: CASSYEGANTGELFF
CDR3 DNA: TGTGCCAGCAGCTACGAGGGAGCGAACACCGGGGAGCTGTTTTTT

V gene: TRBV6-1
D gene: -
clone size: -
J gene: TRBJ1-6
CDR3 length: 14
CDR3 protein: CASSERTASSPLHF
CDR3 DNA: TGTGCCAGCAGTGAACGGACAGCTAGTTCACCCCTCCACTTT

V gene: TRBV7-2
D gene: -
clone size: -
J gene: TRBJ1-2
CDR3 length: 13
CDR3 protein: CASSFQVNYGYTF
CDR3 DNA: TGTGCCAGCAGCTTCCAGGTCAACTATGGCTACACCTTC

V gene: TRBV24-1
D gene: -
clone size: once
J gene: TRBJ1-6
CDR3 length: 13
CDR3 protein: CATSGGANSPLHF
CDR3 DNA: TGTGCCACCAGTGGAGGAGCGAATTCACCCCTCCACTTT

V gene: TRBV6-6
D gene: TRBD2
clone size: -
J gene: TRBJ2-3
CDR3 length: 14
CDR3 protein: CASRPGGQTDTQYF
CDR3 DNA: TGTGCCAGCCGACCGGGGGGGCAGACAGATACGCAGTATTTT

V gene: TRBV5-1
D gene: -
clone size: -
J gene: TRBJ2-3
CDR3 length: 12
CDR3 protein: CASTQGRDTQYF
CDR3 DNA: TGCGCCAGCACCCAGGGGAGAGATACGCAGTATTTT

V gene: TRBV11-2
D gene: -
clone size: -
J gene: TRBJ1-1
CDR3 length: 14
CDR3 protein: CASSLVGQGTEAFF
CDR3 DNA: TGTGCCAGCAGCTTAGTAGGGCAGGGGACTGAAGCTTTCTTT

V gene: TRBV7-3
D gene: TRBD1
clone size: -
J gene: TRBJ2-1
CDR3 length: 16
CDR3 protein: CASSLTSAGGHNEQFF
CDR3 DNA: TGTGCCAGCAGCTTAACGTCTGCAGGGGGACACAATGAGCAGTTCTTC

V gene: TRBV5-1
D gene: -
clone size: -
J gene: TRBJ1-5
CDR3 length: 16
CDR3 protein: CASSLVGGNSNQPQHF
CDR3 DNA: TGCGCCAGCAGCTTGGTTGGAGGGAATAGCAATCAGCCCCAGCATTTT

V gene: TRBV5-1
D gene: TRBD2
clone size: -
J gene: TRBJ2-1
CDR3 length: 15
CDR3 protein: CASSFQPSGSDEQFF
CDR3 DNA: TGCGCCAGCAGCTTCCAGCCTAGCGGGAGCGATGAGCAGTTCTTC

V gene: TRBV3-1/TRBV3-2
D gene: -
clone size: -
J gene: TRBJ1-5
CDR3 length: 14
CDR3 protein: CASSPLVGNQPQHF
CDR3 DNA: TGTGCCAGCAGCCCCCTGGTCGGGAATCAGCCCCAGCATTTT

V gene: TRBV3-1/TRBV3-2
D gene: -
clone size: -
J gene: TRBJ2-3
CDR3 length: 14
CDR3 protein: CASSQGEGTDTQYF
CDR3 DNA: TGTGCCAGCAGCCAAGGCGAGGGAACAGATACGCAGTATTTT

V gene: TRBV18
D gene: -
clone size: -
J gene: TRBJ2-1
CDR3 length: 15
CDR3 protein: CASSPPNRERNEQFF
CDR3 DNA: TGTGCCAGCTCACCACCGAACAGGGAGCGGAATGAGCAGTTCTTC